Only a few counts were recorded for the clone carrying this T cell receptor (beta chain). The antigen remains unidentified. Each cDNA molecule carried a unique molecular identifier. A single record per CDR3 protein comes from TCRdb applying MiXCR to the 5' RACE reads. The sample includes about 70,000 distinct CDR3 sequences, 12% seen only once; the top ten take around 1.3%. This sample was included in a study of early T cells in non-severe SARS-CoV-2 infection. Study details: Whole-blood bulk RNA, unsorted, was sequenced, and chains were unpaired.

Whole-study results and caveats: Anti-spike CD8 responses were favored by VDJdb matching, which missed private and CD4 specificities.

V lost 2 bases to trimming and J lost 8 bases; unmatched junction nucleotides: 11. The CDR3 has 14 amino acids. From germline, CDR1 is DFQATT and CDR2 SNEGSKA (reference sequence). The TCR comes from an adult who was a healthcare worker with PCR-confirmed SARS-CoV-2 infection or an uninfected control (not recorded which). Material for sequencing was whole blood. This chain joins TRBV20-1 and TRBJ1-2; the match to TRBD1 covers 7 bases. CDR3 in amino acids: CSARPPDRLLGYTF. The CDR3 DNA reads TGCAGTGCTAGACCGCCGGACAGGCTTTTAGGCTACACCTTC.